Sequencing of this T cell receptor (beta chain) was carried out in a study of neurological immune-mediated disorders. V gave up 11 bases and J gave up 1 base, with 20 bases separating them. The CDR3 runs to 15 residues. General study points: The greatest degree of TCR clonal expansion was observed in HTLV-1-associated myelopathy, with the lowest in multiple sclerosis, below that of healthy controls. Phylogenetic grouping assigned the repertoires of 18 of 34 multiple sclerosis patients to a single related-CDR3 cluster, representing a possible signature.

TCRdb reprocessed the 5' RACE reads with MiXCR, giving one entry per CDR3 protein. Among about 80,000 distinct CDR3 sequences listed, about 5% were seen once. Time point denoted: longitudinal time-point 2. For the unsorted libraries, 2 million PBMCs stored at -80 C served as input. This clonotype was observed a few times. Its target is not known. The rearrangement joins TRBV12-3 or TRBV12-4 to TRBJ1-1; D is possibly TRBD1 (6 bases). Sequencing used PBMCs. This sequence originates from a woman aged 60-70 years with multiple sclerosis. CDR3 residues: CAGRTDRNPNTEAFF. The CDR3 DNA reads TGTGCCGGGAGAACGGACAGAAACCCGAACACTGAAGCTTTCTTT.